The subject of this entry is one TCR beta chain. V dropped 2 bases and J dropped 5; count of bases not matched to a gene: 9. The germline gives CDR1 SGHRS, CDR2 YFSETQ. This CDR3 region has 16 residues. The data originate from a study of control samples from healthy donors and cancer patients. Sequenced by immunoSEQ multiplex PCR; TCRdb stores in-frame clones only, minus some. This table holds approximately 210,000 clones, about 89% found once. The genes are TRBV5-1 and TRBJ2-3; TRBD2 matches at 9 bases. Sequenced sample: blood. This clonotype originated in a man aged 25 to 45 in good health. The CDR3 protein is CASSLLGTSWGDTQYF. The DNA for the CDR3 is TGCGCCAGCAGCTTATTGGGGACTAGCTGGGGAGATACGCAGTATTTT.